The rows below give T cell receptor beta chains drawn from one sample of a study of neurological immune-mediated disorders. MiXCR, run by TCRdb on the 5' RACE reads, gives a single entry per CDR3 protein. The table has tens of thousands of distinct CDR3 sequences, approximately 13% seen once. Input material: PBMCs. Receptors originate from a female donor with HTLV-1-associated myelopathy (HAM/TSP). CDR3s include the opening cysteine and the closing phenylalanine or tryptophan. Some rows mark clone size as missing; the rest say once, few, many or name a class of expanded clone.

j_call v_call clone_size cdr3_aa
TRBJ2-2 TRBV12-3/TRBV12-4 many CASSGRAGGDTGELFF
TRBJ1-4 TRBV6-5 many CASSHWTGSNEKLFF
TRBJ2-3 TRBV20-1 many CSARGGGGLDTQYF
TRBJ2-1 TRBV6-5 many CASSYSGSGGRYNEQFF
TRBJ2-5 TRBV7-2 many CASSLQRGQETQYF
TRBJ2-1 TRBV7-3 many CASSLFPGTPPYNEQFF
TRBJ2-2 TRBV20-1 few CSAKNSPGGRTGELFF
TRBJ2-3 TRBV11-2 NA CASSIDRGETDTQYF
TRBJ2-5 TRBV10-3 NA CAISETGLGETQYF
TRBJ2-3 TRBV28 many CASSLGGTVPRYTDTQYF
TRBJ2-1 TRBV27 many CASSPGLAGGPNEQFF
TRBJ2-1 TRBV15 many CATSDPGGENEQFF
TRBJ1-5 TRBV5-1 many CASSPTGGPNQPQHF
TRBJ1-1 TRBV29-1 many CSVGKEDFSEAFF
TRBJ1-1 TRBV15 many CATRPRGLNTEAFF
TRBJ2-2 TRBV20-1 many CSALSGGGELFF
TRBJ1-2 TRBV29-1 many CSVVKGWSYGYTF
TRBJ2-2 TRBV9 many CASSVNPAGELFF
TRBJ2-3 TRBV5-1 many CASSWSGGPDTQYF
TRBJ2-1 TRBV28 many CASRPRRLQEQFF
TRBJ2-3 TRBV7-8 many CASSKETFPDTQYF
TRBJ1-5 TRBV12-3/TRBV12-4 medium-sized CASSYRGGNQPQHF
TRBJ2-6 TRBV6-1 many CASVQTGANVLTF
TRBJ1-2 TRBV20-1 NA CSARDRQAGYTF
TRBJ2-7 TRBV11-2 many CASSIGQGGEQYF
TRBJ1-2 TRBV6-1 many CASTGQDYGYTF
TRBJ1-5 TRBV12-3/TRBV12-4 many CASSFQDQPQHF
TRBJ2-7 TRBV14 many CASRGLGSPEQYF
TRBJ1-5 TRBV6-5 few CASSPMRGQPQHF
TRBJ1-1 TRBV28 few CASSLGPDEVNTEAFF
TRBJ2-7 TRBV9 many CASSAGLGGYEQYF
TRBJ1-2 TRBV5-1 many CASSVYAGTADGHTF
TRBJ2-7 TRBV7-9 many CASSFPGAKRAYEQYF
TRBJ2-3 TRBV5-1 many CASSLRSQGATDTQYF
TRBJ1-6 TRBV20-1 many CSVRDPGPNSPLHF
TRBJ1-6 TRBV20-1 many CSARGGQGAYSPLHF
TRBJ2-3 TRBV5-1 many CASSLGSGSDTQYF
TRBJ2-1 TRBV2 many CASIPVGGAYNEQFF
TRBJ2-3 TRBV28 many CASSFFVAGETDTQYF
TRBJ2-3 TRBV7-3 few CASSHWLGGTDTQYF
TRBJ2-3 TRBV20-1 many CSARRLAGGADTQYF
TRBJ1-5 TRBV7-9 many CASIAGTGESEPQHF
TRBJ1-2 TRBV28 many CASSGEVGYTF
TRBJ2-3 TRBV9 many CASSVRDRASDTQYF
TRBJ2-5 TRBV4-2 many CASSQDRSGGQETQYF
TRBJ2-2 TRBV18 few CASSSLGGTAGELFF
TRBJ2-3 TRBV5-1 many CASSLVPGDTQYF
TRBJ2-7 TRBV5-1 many CASSLVPAGGGYEQYF
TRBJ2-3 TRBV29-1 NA CSVEGRTDTQYF
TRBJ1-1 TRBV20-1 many CSARPSDRKNTETFF
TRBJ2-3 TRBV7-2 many CASSVRFQGPDTQYF
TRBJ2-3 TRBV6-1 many CASSDAGIPPDTQYF
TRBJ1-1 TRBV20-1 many CSARRIIAGTLNTEAFF
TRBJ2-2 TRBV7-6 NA CASSSKSGVRTGELFF
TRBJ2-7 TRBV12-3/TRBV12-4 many CASSLGVPYQQYF